Shown below are 28 T cell receptor beta chains from a single sample sequenced in a study of cytomegalovirus exposure and HLA in healthy donors (dated 2017 in TCRdb). Libraries were made using the immunoSEQ multiplex PCR assay. The multiplex PCR relied on a mix of 60 forward primers for TCR Vbeta segments and 13 reverse primers for TCR Jbeta segments. What TCRdb holds here is the immuneACCESS table cut down to in-frame rearrangements. Part of the clones is not present; checked against another copy, under half of the missing clones reflect an unresolved V gene, and the others are unexplained. This sample has some 96,000 clones in its table, and around four fifths of those were observed once. The ten largest account for 1.5% to 2.5% of the sample. Sequencing was carried out using PBMCs. The receptor source for this set is a middle-aged man in good health and CMV-seronegative.

The CDR3 DNA follows: TGTGCCAGCAGTTACAGAGCGGCGGTACAAGAGACCCAGTACTTC. Amino acid sequence: CASSYRAAVQETQYF. The chain carries TRBV6-5 and TRBJ2-5, with D perhaps matching TRBD2 (5 bases). This CDR3 has 15 amino acids. CDR1 MNHEY and CDR2 SVGAGI come from the germline V gene. Trimming took off 2 bases at V and 2 bases at J, with 12 bases between the two ends.

The rearrangement links TRBV13 to TRBJ2-6, with 12 bases that match TRBD1. Germline-derived CDR1 and CDR2 are PRHDT and FYEKMQ (reference sequence). This CDR3 is 17 amino acids long. V lost 7 bases to trimming and J lost 2 bases; unmatched junction nucleotides: 6. The chain's CDR3 is CASNSGTGGAGANVLTF. For the CDR3, the DNA is TGTGCCAGCAATTCCGGGACAGGGGGCGCTGGGGCCAACGTCCTGACTTTC.

This clone was picked up one time. One end of the junction fails to match germline, which may point to a read error. The gene calls are TRBV4-3 and TRBJ2-1; 10 nucleotides line up with TRBD2. The germline gives CDR1 LGHNA, CDR2 YSLEER. This CDR3 is built from 19 residues. In DNA form, the CDR3 reads TGCGCCAGCAGCCAAGAGCCAGCGGGGGGGCCAATCTCCTCCAATGAGCAGTTCTTC. Amino acid sequence: CASSQEPAGGPISSNEQFF.

The CDR3 region is CASSGRQGAGYEQYF. The CDR3 DNA reads as TGTGCCAGCAGTGGGAGACAGGGGGCGGGATACGAGCAGTACTTC. The J gene is TRBJ2-7, the V gene TRBV6-1, with TRBD1 identical over 10 bases. The J segment lost 4 bases and the V segment lost 4 bases, leaving 7 bases of the junction unmatched. The V gene's germline CDR1 is MNHNS and CDR2 SASEGT. This CDR3 region has 15 residues.

The chain recombines TRBV6-4 with TRBJ2-1; 10 bases are shared with TRBD2. With V trimmed by 3 bases and J by 7 bases, 6 bases remained unmatched. Per the germline V gene, CDR1 is MRHNA and CDR2 is SNTAGT. This CDR3 has 15 amino acids. CDR3 region: CASSELAGERNEQFF. In nucleotides, the CDR3 is TGTGCCAGCAGTGAGCTAGCGGGAGAGCGGAATGAGCAGTTCTTC.

There are a few counts of this clone. The chain joins TRBV28 to TRBJ2-1; TRBD2 might be the D (6 bases). Germline assignment: CDR1 MDHEN and CDR2 SYDVKM. The CDR3 runs 13 residues. V was cut by 4 bases and J by 9 bases, with 13 bases left in between. The CDR3, as DNA: TGTGCCAGCAGTTATGGAGGGGCATTTGAGCAGTTCTTC. This encodes CASSYGGAFEQFF.

The chain couples TRBV7-9 to TRBJ2-3, with a possible D match to TRBD2 (5 bases). In germline, CDR1 is SEHNR, CDR2 FQNEAQ (reference sequence). Between the trimmed V and J ends, which lost 5 bases and 4 bases, there was a span of 13 bases. The CDR3 has 14 amino acids. This chain's CDR3 is CASSPTSGADTQYF. CDR3 nucleotide sequence: TGTGCCAGCAGCCCGACTTCCGGGGCAGATACGCAGTATTTT.

This clone has a single count. The rearrangement joins TRBV19 to TRBJ2-3; D perhaps matches TRBD2 (7 bases). There are 15 residues in the CDR3. Per the germline V gene, CDR1 is LNHDA and CDR2 is SQIVND (reference sequence). The germline V and J ends were trimmed by 1 base and 5 bases, with 13 bases remaining between them. The CDR3 nucleotides are TGTGCCAGTAGTATAGGTGGGGGGGCGAGAGATACGCAGTATTTT. Translating gives CASSIGGGARDTQYF. Together with reference TRBV19 and TRBJ2-3, the CDR3 gives the full variable domain: DGGITQSPKYLFRKEGQNVTLSCEQNLNHDAMYWYRQDPGQGLRLIYYSQIVNDFQKGDIAEGYSVSREKKESFPLTVTSAQKNPTAFYLCASSIGGGARDTQYFGPGTRLTVL.

The rearrangement uses TRBV7-3 and TRBJ2-2, with 9 bases lining up with TRBD1. This CDR3 is 19 amino acids long. Germline trimming cut 1 base from V and 4 bases from J; bases unmatched to any gene: 13. The germline gives CDR1 SGHTA, CDR2 FQGTGA. The CDR3 coding sequence is TGTGCCAGCAGCTTAAGAGGGCCACAGGGGGCGGGTATCACCGGGGAGCTGTTTTTT. As protein: CASSLRGPQGAGITGELFF.

The gene calls are TRBV6-6 and TRBJ2-5, with a tentative D call TRBD1 (5 bases). Germline V gene sequence: CDR1 MNHNY, CDR2 SVGAGI (reference sequence). The CDR3 has 14 amino acids. V shed 2 bases and J shed 1 base, with 8 bases lying between them. The CDR3 protein is CASSYLDTQETQYF. CDR3 DNA sequence: TGTGCCAGCAGTTACCTGGACACCCAAGAGACCCAGTACTTC.

The CDR3 sequence is CASSPRTPGGNTGELFF. The CDR3 nucleotides are TGTGCCAGCTCACCTCGGACACCCGGGGGTAACACCGGGGAGCTGTTTTTT. V gene TRBV18 combines with J gene TRBJ2-2, with D perhaps matching TRBD2 (6 bases). The CDR3 totals 17 residues. With 3 bases removed from V and 2 bases from J, the gap between germline ends came to 16 bases. Looked up from germline, CDR1 is KGHSH and CDR2 is LQKENI.

Only one count was recorded for this clone. This chain links TRBV6-5 with TRBJ1-1, with unresolved D. CDR1 is MNHEY, CDR2 SVGAGI, per germline. V was clipped by 5 bases and J by 5 bases, with 9 bases between them. This CDR3 comprises 12 residues. CDR3 amino acids: CASSDRSTEAFF. The CDR3 DNA reads TGTGCCAGCAGTGATAGATCAACTGAAGCTTTCTTT.

The V call is TRBV4-2, the J call TRBJ2-7; 7 positions agree with TRBD1. CDR3 length: 16 amino acids. The germline V gene encodes CDR1 LGHNA and CDR2 YNFKEQ. The V and J ends lost 4 bases and 3 bases, in that order; junction bases with no gene match: 12. CDR3: CASSPYPGQRNYEQYF. As DNA, the CDR3 is TGTGCCAGCAGCCCCTATCCGGGACAGAGAAACTACGAGCAGTACTTC.

The rearrangement uses TRBV27 and TRBJ1-1, with 7 bases fitting TRBD1. Germline lookup yields CDR1 MNHEY and CDR2 SMNVEV (reference sequence). The CDR3 contains 17 residues. J lost 0 bases, V lost 4 bases, and 11 bases had no gene match. DNA of the CDR3: TGTGCCAGCAGTTCTGACAGGGAGACTCGAATGAACACTGAAGCTTTCTTT. This sequence encodes CASSSDRETRMNTEAFF.

The chain has TRBV11-2 and TRBJ2-1; D may be TRBD2 (7 bases). CDR3 length: 16 amino acids. With 3 bases removed from V and 13 bases from J, the gap between germline ends came to 25 bases. Germline CDR1 reads SGHAT; CDR2 reads FQNNGV. For the CDR3, the DNA is TGTGCCAGCAGCTTGGAGGACGGGGAGGGGGGAAGCGAACAGTTCTTC. This encodes CASSLEDGEGGSEQFF. Full variable domain (rest looked up from reference TRBV11-2 and TRBJ2-1): EAGVAQSPRYKIIEKRQSVAFWCNPISGHATLYWYQQILGQGPKLLIQFQNNGVVDDSQLPKDRFSAERLKGVDSTLKIQPAKLEDSAVYLCASSLEDGEGGSEQFFGPGTRLTVL.

This clone is a singleton in its sample. The chain has TRBV30 and TRBJ1-6; D not certain. The CDR3 has 11 amino acids. From germline, CDR1 is GTSNPN and CDR2 SVGIG (reference sequence). V was cut by 2 bases and J by 7 bases, with 3 bases left in between. In nucleotides, the CDR3 is TGTGCCTGGAGTCGGAATTCACCCCTCCACTTT. Protein product: CAWSRNSPLHF.

The CDR3 loop reads CASSQVRETGANVLTF. CDR3 DNA: TGCGCCAGCAGCCAAGTCCGGGAGACTGGGGCCAACGTCCTGACTTTC. This rearrangement joins TRBV4-3 to TRBJ2-6, with D perhaps matching TRBD2 (6 bases). The CDR3 consists of 16 residues. V was clipped by 1 base and J by 2 bases, with 9 bases between them. Germline-derived CDR1 and CDR2 are LGHNA and YSLEER.

J is TRBJ2-7 and V is TRBV7-2, with 9 bases that match TRBD1. Unmatched junction bases numbered 7, after V lost 2 bases and J lost 5 bases. The CDR3 is made up of 15 amino acids. Germline-derived CDR1 and CDR2 are SGHTA and FQGNSA. The CDR3 region has the DNA TGTGCCAGCAGCTTAATGGGGACAGGGCTCCACGAGCAGTACTTC. Its translation is CASSLMGTGLHEQYF.

Details on this clone: In the same sample, other DNA sequences code for this CDR3. The chain joins TRBV4-3 to TRBJ1-2; the match to TRBD1 covers 7 bases. Trimming cost V 6 bases and J 2 bases; bases outside gene matches: 3. The CDR3 consists of 13 residues. Germline V gene data show CDR1 as LGHNA and CDR2 as YSLEER. The CDR3 bases are TGCGCCAGCAGGCCGGGACAGAACTATGGCTACACCTTC. Protein sequence: CASRPGQNYGYTF.

CDR3 region: CASSFSTGWRSYEQYF. In DNA form, the CDR3 reads TGTGCCAGCAGCTTCTCGACAGGGTGGAGGTCCTACGAGCAGTACTTC. The chain has TRBV5-6 and TRBJ2-5; 7 bases are a match to TRBD1. The DNA end lines up better with TRBJ2-7; the J call may be wrong. CDR1 and CDR2 from the germline V gene are SGHDT and YYEEEE. This CDR3 is built from 16 residues.

The rearrangement uses TRBV5-5 and TRBJ2-1; D is possibly TRBD2 (6 bases). Germline V CDR1 and CDR2: SGHKS, YYEKEE (reference sequence). CDR3 size: 17 residues. Trimming left V 3 bases short and J 1 base short, with 17 bases between. The CDR3 loop is CASSWGPGAASYNEQFF. In nucleotides, the CDR3 is TGTGCCAGCAGCTGGGGTCCGGGAGCGGCTTCCTACAATGAGCAGTTCTTC. The whole variable domain, remainder taken from reference TRBV5-5 and TRBJ2-1, is DAGVTQSPTHLIKTRGQQVTLRCSPISGHKSVSWYQQVLGQGPQFIFQYYEKEERGRGNFPDRFSARQFPNYSSELNVNALLLGDSALYLCASSWGPGAASYNEQFFGPGTRLTVL.

J is TRBJ1-5 and V is TRBV7-2; weak D call: TRBD1 (5 bases). Looked up from germline, CDR1 is SGHTA and CDR2 is FQGNSA. Trimming cost V 1 base and J 4 bases, with 14 bases left between them. This CDR3 is built from 16 residues. The CDR3 DNA is TGTGCCAGCAGCTTAGGCGACAGAGTAGGGAATCAGCCCCAGCATTTT. Translation gives CASSLGDRVGNQPQHF.

A word on this clone: This sample includes further DNA sequences coding for the same CDR3. The CDR3 DNA is TGTGCCAGTAGTATAGACATTCAGCCCCAGCATTTT. Translating it yields CASSIDIQPQHF. The chain recombines TRBV19 with TRBJ1-5, with D unclear. Trimming cost V 0 bases and J 6 bases, with 3 bases left between them. The V gene's germline CDR1 is LNHDA and CDR2 SQIVND (reference sequence). The CDR3 extends over 12 amino acids. Variable domain in full (rest from reference TRBV19 and TRBJ1-5): DGGITQSPKYLFRKEGQNVTLSCEQNLNHDAMYWYRQDPGQGLRLIYYSQIVNDFQKGDIAEGYSVSREKKESFPLTVTSAQKNPTAFYLCASSIDIQPQHFGDGTRLSIL.

V is TRBV4-1 and J is TRBJ1-6; tentatively, D is TRBD1 (5 bases). Germline V CDR1 and CDR2: MGHRA, YSYEKL. V was shortened by 4 bases and J by 8 bases, with 30 bases between the two germline ends. This CDR3 comprises 20 residues. The DNA of the CDR3 is TGCGCCAGCAGCCGGGCCCGCCAGGGCCGGCCGATTTCTCTCTATTCACCCCTCCACTTT. Translation gives CASSRARQGRPISLYSPLHF.

The chain joins TRBV4-1 to TRBJ2-1; a weak D match, TRBD2 (6 bases). With 4 bases removed from V and 3 bases from J, the gap between germline ends came to 13 bases. The CDR3 runs to 15 residues. CDR1 MGHRA and CDR2 YSYEKL come from the germline V gene. The CDR3 loop reads CASSLGTPIYNEQFF. The DNA of the CDR3 is TGCGCCAGCAGCCTCGGGACTCCTATCTACAATGAGCAGTTCTTC.

The chain couples TRBV9 to TRBJ1-2, with TRBD1 matching 7 bases. CDR3 size: 15 residues. Germline V gives CDR1 SGDLS, CDR2 YYNGEE. V trimming: 4 bases; J trimming: 6 bases; junction bases outside the gene matches: 12. In DNA, the CDR3 is TGTGCCAGCAGCCCGGGACAGTTGGGTCTTGATGGCTACACCTTC. It specifies CASSPGQLGLDGYTF. Filled out from reference TRBV9 and TRBJ1-2, the complete variable domain reads DSGVTQTPKHLITATGQRVTLRCSPRSGDLSVYWYQQSLDQGLQFLIQYYNGEERAKGNILERFSAQQFPDLHSELNLSSLELGDSALYFCASSPGQLGLDGYTFGSGTRLTVV.

The rearrangement links TRBV28 to TRBJ1-1, with TRBD1 matching over 7 bases. V gave up 4 bases and J gave up 4 bases; unmatched junction bases: 6. CDR3 length: 14 residues. Germline CDR1 MDHEN, CDR2 SYDVKM. CDR3 region: CASSYRGLSTEAFF. The CDR3 DNA sequence: TGTGCCAGCAGTTACAGGGGCTTGAGCACTGAAGCTTTCTTT.

There are a few counts of this clone. The chain joins TRBV6-5 to TRBJ1-6; TRBD1 matches 7 bases. Germline V gene data show CDR1 as MNHEY and CDR2 as SVGAGI. J was trimmed by 7 bases and V by 0 bases; bases with no gene match: 3. This CDR3 has 15 amino acids. The CDR3 reads CASSYSKQGNSPLHF. CDR3 sequence (DNA): TGTGCCAGCAGTTACTCGAAACAGGGGAATTCACCCCTCCACTTT.